This T cell receptor (beta chain) came from a study of CD8 T cells in ankylosing spondylitis. TCRdb reprocessed the 5' RACE reads via MiXCR and lists one record per CDR3 protein. The sample records fewer than 450,000 distinct CDR3 sequences, roughly 15% being singletons. This clonotype has more than one count but fewer than ten. The antigen is not known. The J segment lost 11 bases and the V segment lost 6 bases, leaving 10 bases of the junction unmatched. This CDR3 contains 13 residues. CDR1 and CDR2 (germline): MNHNS, SASEGT. Regarding the study as a whole: In ankylosing spondylitis blood, a motif of fewer than 10 highly homologous TCR beta variants appeared characteristic. Reportedly, disease-linked clones are significantly enriched in ankylosing spondylitis patients' matched synovial fluid.

Sequencing input: blood, either unsorted or a sorted T cell fraction (not recorded which). This sequence originates from a male donor with ankylosing spondylitis. The V call is TRBV6-1, the J call TRBJ2-5; 9 positions agree with TRBD2. CDR3 DNA sequence: TGTGCCAGCAGGCAAGGACTAGCGACGCCACAGTACTTC. It is translated as CASRQGLATPQYF.